One sample yielded the 27 T cell receptor beta chains listed below, sequenced in a study of blood T cell repertoires in COVID-19. The method was immunoSEQ multiplex PCR; TCRdb's version includes in-frame clones alone and lacks a portion of them. The sample has under 150,000 clones, more than 80% seen once; the top ten hold around 8.5%. Material for sequencing was peripheral blood. The receptors stem from a woman aged 40 to 50 with acute or convalescent COVID-19.

The chain joins TRBV10-3 to TRBJ1-3, with TRBD1 as a possible D gene (5 bases). Trimming stripped 6 bases from V and 2 bases from J, with 8 bases between. This CDR3 contains 13 residues. Germline V gene lookup returns CDR1 ENHRY and CDR2 SYGVKD. CDR3 coding DNA: TGTGCCATCAGGACAGACACTGGAAACACCATATATTTT. Protein product: CAIRTDTGNTIYF.

The chain uses TRBV7-9 and TRBJ1-3; D perhaps matches TRBD1 (6 bases). The CDR3 totals 13 residues. Germline-derived CDR1 and CDR2 are SEHNR and FQNEAQ (reference sequence). The germline V and J ends were trimmed by 1 base and 10 bases, with 11 bases remaining between them. The CDR3 coding sequence is TGTGCCAGCAGCTTAGAGGTCCAGGGGACCATATATTTT. Its translation is CASSLEVQGTIYF.

The chain employs TRBV5-1 and TRBJ2-2; 8 bases align to TRBD1. The CDR3 spans 16 residues. V dropped 4 bases and J dropped 1; count of bases not matched to a gene: 6. The germline gives CDR1 SGHRS, CDR2 YFSETQ. CDR3 sequence: CASSLFDRGNTGELFF. CDR3 sequence (DNA): TGCGCCAGCAGCCTATTTGACAGGGGGAACACCGGGGAGCTGTTTTTT.

Note on this clone: A read error may produce the germline difference seen at one junction end. The CDR3 nucleotides read TGTGCCAGTAGTTCTGGAGGGAACGCCGGGGAGCTGTTTTTT. Translation: CASSSGGNAGELFF. The rearrangement uses TRBV19 and TRBJ2-2, with D possibly matching TRBD2 (6 bases). CDR3 length equals 14 residues. Germline V gives CDR1 LNHDA, CDR2 SQIVND (reference sequence).

The chain carries TRBV5-1 and TRBJ1-2; possibly TRBD1 for D (5 bases). The CDR3 is made up of 12 amino acids. V was trimmed by 0 bases and J by 6 bases, leaving 6 bases between them. Germline V gene lookup returns CDR1 SGHRS and CDR2 YFSETQ. The CDR3 loop reads CASSLAQDGYTF. CDR3 DNA: TGCGCCAGCAGCTTGGCACAGGATGGCTACACCTTC.

The rearrangement links TRBV3-1 (or the pseudogene TRBV3-2) to TRBJ1-4, with D unresolved. V was clipped by 8 bases and J by 3 bases, with 16 bases between them. This CDR3 has 15 residues. The germline gives CDR1 LGHDT, CDR2 YNNKEL (reference sequence). CDR3 nucleotide sequence: TGTGCCAGCTCCCTAGCCCCGGATTCTAATGAAAAACTGTTTTTT. This encodes CASSLAPDSNEKLFF.

The chain combines TRBV7-8 with TRBJ1-1; TRBD1 aligns across 9 bases. The CDR3 has 16 amino acids. After removal of 0 bases from V and 3 bases from J, the junction contained 5 bases not matched to a gene. The germline CDR1 and CDR2 sequences are SGHVS and FQNEAQ. The CDR3 DNA reads TGTGCCAGCAGCTTAGCCAGACAGGGGGGGGACACTGAAGCTTTCTTT. It codes for CASSLARQGGDTEAFF.

J is TRBJ1-2 and V is TRBV30; TRBD1 aligns across 8 bases. CDR3 length equals 13 residues. Germline V gene lookup returns CDR1 GTSNPN and CDR2 SVGIG (reference sequence). Trimming at V came to 2 bases and at J to 3 bases, leaving 2 bases not matched to a gene. CDR3 amino acids: CAWSMDRDYGYTF. The CDR3 nucleotides read TGTGCCTGGAGTATGGACAGGGACTATGGCTACACCTTC. The complete variable domain, with remaining parts taken from reference TRBV30 and TRBJ1-2, reads SQTIHQWPATLVQPVGSPLSLECTVEGTSNPNLYWYRQAAGRGLQLLFYSVGIGQISSEVPQNLSASRPQDRQFILSSKKLLLSDSGFYLCAWSMDRDYGYTFGSGTRLTVV.

The genes are TRBV7-2 and TRBJ2-3; 9 nucleotides line up with TRBD2. This CDR3 has 17 amino acids. Trimming at V came to 3 bases and at J to 6 bases, leaving 13 bases not matched to a gene. Looked up from germline, CDR1 is SGHTA and CDR2 is FQGNSA. This chain's CDR3 is CASSFSGGSGGYDTQYF. CDR3 DNA: TGTGCCAGCAGCTTTTCAGGAGGTAGCGGGGGTTACGATACGCAGTATTTT.

The chain recombines TRBV30 with TRBJ1-5; D is perhaps TRBD1 (5 bases). CDR3 length: 13 residues. The V end lost 3 bases, the J end lost 5 bases, and 11 bases lay between the germline ends. Germline values: CDR1 GTSNPN, CDR2 SVGIG (reference sequence). CDR3 DNA sequence: TGTGCCTGGAGGGGTGACAGTGATCAGCCCCAGCATTTT. It yields the protein CAWRGDSDQPQHF.

This chain connects TRBV15 to TRBJ2-7, with 8 bases lining up with TRBD1. V was clipped by 3 bases and J by 2 bases; unmatched bases: 0. The CDR3 runs 13 residues. The germline V gene has CDR1 LNHNV and CDR2 YYDKDF (reference sequence). CDR3 bases: TGTGCCACCAGCAGGACAGGGGCCTACGAGCAGTACTTC. This sequence encodes CATSRTGAYEQYF.

The CDR3 loop is CASSLTGGSGYTF. The CDR3 DNA is TGCGCCAGCAGCCTCACAGGGGGCTCTGGCTACACCTTC. This rearrangement joins TRBV4-1 to TRBJ1-2; 9 bases line up with TRBD1. Germline CDR1 reads MGHRA; CDR2 reads YSYEKL. The CDR3 spans 13 residues. V gave up 4 bases and J gave up 7 bases; unmatched junction bases: 4.

This clone was counted only a few times. In nucleotides, the CDR3 is TGTGCCATCTCCTCCCGGGGGGATGGCTACACCTTC. The encoded protein is CAISSRGDGYTF. The chain combines TRBV19 with TRBJ1-2; D is perhaps TRBD1 (5 bases). The CDR3 is 12 residues long. Trimming removed 10 bases at V and 6 bases at J, with 15 bases between. The germline CDR1 and CDR2 sequences are LNHDA and SQIVND (reference sequence).

J is TRBJ1-1 and V is TRBV9; tentatively, D is TRBD1 (5 bases). From germline, CDR1 is SGDLS and CDR2 YYNGEE. V was pared by 0 bases and J by 5 bases, with 11 bases between. The CDR3 length is 14 residues. The CDR3 DNA is TGTGCCAGCAGCGTAGGCAGGGCAAGAACTGAAGCTTTCTTT. Translated, it gives CASSVGRARTEAFF.

The chain uses TRBV4-1 and TRBJ1-4, with unresolved D. The V end was cut by 2 bases, the J end by 7 bases, with 11 bases between. The CDR3 is 14 amino acids. Germline V gene data show CDR1 as MGHRA and CDR2 as YSYEKL. In DNA form, the CDR3 reads TGCGCCAGCAGCCAACTCGGGAGTCGTGAAAAACTGTTTTTT. Encoded protein: CASSQLGSREKLFF.

The chain recombines TRBV7-9 with TRBJ1-1, with TRBD1 matching 7 bases. In germline, CDR1 is SEHNR, CDR2 FQNEAQ (reference sequence). The CDR3 has 15 amino acids. The trim removed 4 bases at V and 3 bases at J, leaving 8 bases unmatched. The CDR3 DNA reads TGTGCCAGCAGCTACCGACAGGGTGGGTACACTGAAGCTTTCTTT. This gives the protein CASSYRQGGYTEAFF.

The chain employs TRBV7-9 and TRBJ1-5; 12 bases align to TRBD1. This CDR3 has 17 residues. V gave up 2 bases and J gave up 6 bases; unmatched junction bases: 8. CDR1 is SEHNR and CDR2 is FQNEAQ in the germline V gene (reference sequence). The CDR3 DNA is TGTGCCAGCAGCTTATCATCGGGACAGGGGGCAGGTCAGCCCCAGCATTTT. Translation gives CASSLSSGQGAGQPQHF.

The chain has TRBV27 and TRBJ1-2; 11 nucleotides line up with TRBD1. V gave up 6 bases and J gave up 1 base; unmatched junction bases: 4. Per germline, CDR1 MNHEY and CDR2 SMNVEV (reference sequence). The CDR3 has 15 amino acids. CDR3 sequence: CASSRDRGINYGYTF. CDR3 DNA sequence: TGTGCCAGCAGCCGGGACAGGGGGATTAACTATGGCTACACCTTC.

This clone was detected a few times. The rearrangement joins TRBV11-2 to TRBJ1-6, with 7 bases fitting TRBD1. Germline V gene data show CDR1 as SGHAT and CDR2 as FQNNGV. Losses at the gene ends were 1 base for V and 7 bases for J; bases not matched to a gene: 7. This CDR3 has 16 residues. In nucleotides, the CDR3 is TGTGCCAGCAGCTTAGGCAGAGACAGGGTCAATTCACCCCTCCACTTT. Translation gives CASSLGRDRVNSPLHF.

V usage is TRBV29-1 and J usage is TRBJ2-7, with TRBD1 identical over 8 bases. CDR3 length: 12 residues. J was trimmed by 5 bases and V by 2 bases; bases with no gene match: 2. Germline CDR1 reads SQVTM; CDR2 reads ANQGSEA. DNA of the CDR3: TGCAGCGTTGAAAAGACAGGGGACGAGCAGTACTTC. As protein: CSVEKTGDEQYF.

The chain joins TRBV3-1 (or the pseudogene TRBV3-2) to TRBJ1-6; tentative D call: TRBD1 (5 bases). Germline CDR1 is LGHDT and CDR2 is YNNKEL (reference sequence). This CDR3 has 15 residues. The V gene lost 4 bases and the J gene lost 8 bases, with 15 bases spanning the gap. CDR3 loop: CASSLTAGRDSPLHF. CDR3 nucleotide sequence: TGTGCCAGCAGCCTCACCGCAGGGAGGGATTCACCCCTCCACTTT.

This clone came up once. The chain is built from TRBV15 and TRBJ2-1, with TRBD1 as a possible D gene (5 bases). This CDR3 spans 13 amino acids. Trimming took off 1 base at V and 10 bases at J, with 11 bases between the two ends. CDR1 and CDR2 from the germline V gene are LNHNV and YYDKDF (reference sequence). The CDR3 bases are TGTGCCACCAGCAGAGTTTCAGGGTCGGAGCAGTTCTTC. Its translation: CATSRVSGSEQFF.

The rearrangement links TRBV19 to TRBJ1-2; no clear D gene. Germline lookup yields CDR1 LNHDA and CDR2 SQIVND (reference sequence). V dropped 0 bases and J dropped 9 bases, with 8 bases sitting between them. The CDR3 is 12 residues long. Written as DNA, the CDR3 is TGTGCCAGTAGTATAGATGCGGGGAGCTACACCTTC. This translates into CASSIDAGSYTF. Full variable domain (missing parts from reference TRBV19 and TRBJ1-2): DGGITQSPKYLFRKEGQNVTLSCEQNLNHDAMYWYRQDPGQGLRLIYYSQIVNDFQKGDIAEGYSVSREKKESFPLTVTSAQKNPTAFYLCASSIDAGSYTFGSGTRLTVV.

The V gene is TRBV2, the J gene TRBJ2-7; 10 bases align to TRBD2. This CDR3 has 15 residues. V shed 6 bases and J 2 bases; nucleotides not matched to a gene: 7. CDR1 is SNHLY and CDR2 is FYNNEI in the germline V gene. Here the CDR3 reads CASRAGTSETYEQYF. The CDR3 DNA reads TGTGCCAGCAGAGCCGGGACTAGCGAAACCTACGAGCAGTACTTC. Drawing the rest from reference TRBV2 and TRBJ2-7, the complete variable domain is EPEVTQTPSHQVTQMGQEVILRCVPISNHLYFYWYRQILGQKVEFLVSFYNNEISEKSEIFDDQFSVERPDGSNFTLKIRSTKLEDSAMYFCASRAGTSETYEQYFGPGTRLTVT.

The genes are TRBV4-1 and TRBJ1-2; D might be TRBD1 (5 bases). This CDR3 spans 14 amino acids. V was clipped by 4 bases and J by 4 bases, with 13 bases between them. Germline-derived CDR1 and CDR2 are MGHRA and YSYEKL. The CDR3 region is CASSLTEFLYGYTF. The CDR3 coding sequence is TGCGCCAGCAGCCTGACAGAATTCCTCTATGGCTACACCTTC.

The genes are TRBV21-1 and TRBJ2-2; TRBD1 is the table's D call and was not checked against the DNA. TRBV21-1 is a pseudogene segment. This CDR3 is built from 16 residues. CDR3 coding DNA: TGTGCCAGCAGCAAAGAGCTGGGGGCACGGACCGGGGAGCTGTTTTTT. As protein: CASSKELGARTGELFF.

The chain joins TRBV6-1 to TRBJ2-3; 8 nucleotides line up with TRBD2. Germline values: CDR1 MNHNS, CDR2 SASEGT. The CDR3 totals 14 residues. The V gene end was trimmed by 5 bases and the J gene end by 1 base; junction bases not matched to a gene: 2. The CDR3 region has the DNA TGTGCCAGCAGTATTAGCGGGGGCACAGATACGCAGTATTTT. Its translation is CASSISGGTDTQYF.